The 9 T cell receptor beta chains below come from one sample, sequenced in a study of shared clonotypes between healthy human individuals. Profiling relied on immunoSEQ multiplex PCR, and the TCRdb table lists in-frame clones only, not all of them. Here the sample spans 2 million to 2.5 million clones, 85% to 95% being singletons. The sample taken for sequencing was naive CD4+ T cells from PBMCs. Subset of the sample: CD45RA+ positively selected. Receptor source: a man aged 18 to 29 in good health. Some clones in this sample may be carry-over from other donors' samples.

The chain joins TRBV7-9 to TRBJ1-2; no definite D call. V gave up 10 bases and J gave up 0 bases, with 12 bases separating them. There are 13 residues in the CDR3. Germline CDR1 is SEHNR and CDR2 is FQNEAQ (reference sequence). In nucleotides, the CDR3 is TGTGCCACTCAGAGCTATTCTAACTATGGCTACACCTTC. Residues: CATQSYSNYGYTF.

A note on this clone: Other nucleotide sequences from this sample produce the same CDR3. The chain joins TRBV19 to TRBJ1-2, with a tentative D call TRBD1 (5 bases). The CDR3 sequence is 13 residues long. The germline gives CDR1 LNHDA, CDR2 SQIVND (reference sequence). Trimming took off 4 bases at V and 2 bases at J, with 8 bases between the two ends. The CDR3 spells CASSTTVNYGYTF. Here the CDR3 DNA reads TGTGCCAGTAGTACGACAGTGAACTATGGCTACACCTTC.

CDR3 nucleotide sequence: TGCGCCAGCAGCCGTACGGGGGGCGCGGACACTGAAGCTTTCTTT. Residues: CASSRTGGADTEAFF. The rearrangement uses TRBV5-1 and TRBJ1-1; tentatively, D is TRBD1 (6 bases). The CDR3 spans 15 residues. CDR1 SGHRS and CDR2 YFSETQ come from the germline V gene. With 4 bases removed from V and 3 bases from J, the gap between germline ends came to 16 bases.

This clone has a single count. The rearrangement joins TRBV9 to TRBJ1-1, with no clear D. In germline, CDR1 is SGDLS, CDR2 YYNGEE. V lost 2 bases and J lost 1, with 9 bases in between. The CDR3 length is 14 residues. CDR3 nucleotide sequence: TGTGCCAGCAGCGTGGACCCGGAGAACACTGAAGCTTTCTTT. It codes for CASSVDPENTEAFF.

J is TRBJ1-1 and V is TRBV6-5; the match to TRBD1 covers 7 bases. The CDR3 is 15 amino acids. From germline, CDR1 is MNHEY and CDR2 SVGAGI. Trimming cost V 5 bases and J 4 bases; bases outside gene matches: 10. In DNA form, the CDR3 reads TGTGCCAGCAGTAGGACGGGACAGAGGGTCACTGAAGCTTTCTTT. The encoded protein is CASSRTGQRVTEAFF.

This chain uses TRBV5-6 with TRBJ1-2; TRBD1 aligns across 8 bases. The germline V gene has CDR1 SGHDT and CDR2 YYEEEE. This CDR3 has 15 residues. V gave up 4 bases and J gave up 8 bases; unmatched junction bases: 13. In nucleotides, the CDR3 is TGTGCCAGCAGCCCATGGACAGGGCGGGCTCACGGCTACACCTTC. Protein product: CASSPWTGRAHGYTF.

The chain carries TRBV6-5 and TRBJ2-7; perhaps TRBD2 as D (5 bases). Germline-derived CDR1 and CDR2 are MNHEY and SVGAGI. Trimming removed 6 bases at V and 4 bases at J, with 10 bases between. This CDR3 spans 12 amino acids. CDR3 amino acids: CASRQREYEQYF. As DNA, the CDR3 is TGTGCCAGCAGACAAAGGGAGTACGAGCAGTACTTC.

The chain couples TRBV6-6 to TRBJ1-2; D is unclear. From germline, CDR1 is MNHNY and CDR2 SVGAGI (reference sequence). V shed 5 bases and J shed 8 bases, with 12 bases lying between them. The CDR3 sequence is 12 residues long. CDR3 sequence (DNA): TGTGCCAGCAGTCCGGAGCGTTGGGGCTACACCTTC. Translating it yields CASSPERWGYTF.

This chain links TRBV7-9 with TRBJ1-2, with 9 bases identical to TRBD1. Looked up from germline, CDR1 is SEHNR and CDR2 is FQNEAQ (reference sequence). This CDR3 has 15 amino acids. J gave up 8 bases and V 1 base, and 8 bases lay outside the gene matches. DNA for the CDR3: TGTGCCAGCAGCTTAGGAGACAGGGGGAGCTTCGGCTACACCTTC. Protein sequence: CASSLGDRGSFGYTF.